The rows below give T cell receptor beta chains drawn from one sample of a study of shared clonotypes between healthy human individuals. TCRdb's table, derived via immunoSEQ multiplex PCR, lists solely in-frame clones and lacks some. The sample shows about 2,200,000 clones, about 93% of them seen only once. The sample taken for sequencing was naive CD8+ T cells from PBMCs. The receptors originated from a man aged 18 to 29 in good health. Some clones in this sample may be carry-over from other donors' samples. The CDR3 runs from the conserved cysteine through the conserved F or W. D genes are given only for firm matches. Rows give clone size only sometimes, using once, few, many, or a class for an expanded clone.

TGTGCCTGGAGTGTATTCACCGGGGAGCTGTTTTTT CAWSVFTGELFF . TRBJ2-2 TRBV30 .
TGTGCCAGCAGCCGGGCCCCCCGGGATGAGCAGTTCTTC CASSRAPRDEQFF . TRBJ2-1 TRBV7-9 .
TGTGCCAGCTCACCACCTCGGCTAGCGGGGACATACAATGAGCAGTTCTTC CASSPPRLAGTYNEQFF TRBD2 TRBJ2-1 TRBV18 .
TGTGCCAGCAGCCAAGGCCGTCCCGGGGGCAATCAGCCCCAGCATTTT CASSQGRPGGNQPQHF . TRBJ1-5 TRBV4-2 .
TGTGCCAGCAGTATACGCCCCGGACCTGTGGAACTGTTTTTT CASSIRPGPVELFF . TRBJ1-4 TRBV6-5 .
TGTGCCAGCAGCGTCTCCGGAACGGGGGATACGCAGTATTTT CASSVSGTGDTQYF . TRBJ2-3 TRBV9 once
TGTGCCAGCAGCTATATAATGTCGGGAACCGGGGAGCTGTTTTTT CASSYIMSGTGELFF . TRBJ2-2 TRBV7-3 .
TGTGCCAGCAGTTCCTACCGCCCGGGACAGGGGGCTGATGAAAAACTGTTTTTT CASSSYRPGQGADEKLFF TRBD1 TRBJ1-4 TRBV28 .
TGTGCCAGCAGCTCCTCGACCACAGGCACTGAAGCTTTCTTT CASSSSTTGTEAFF . TRBJ1-1 TRBV7-3 .
TGCGCCAGCAGCCAAGATCCCAGGGGGGATGAGCAGTTCTTC CASSQDPRGDEQFF . TRBJ2-1 TRBV4-1 once
TGTGCCAGCAGCGTATCGTTAGGGGACGTCTCAGATACGCAGTATTTT CASSVSLGDVSDTQYF . TRBJ2-3 TRBV9 .
TGTGCCAGCAGTCGAGCGGGGTGGTTGGAGCAGTACTTC CASSRAGWLEQYF TRBD2 TRBJ2-7 TRBV28 .
TGTGCCAGCAGTTTTGGGGACTGGGGGACCGGGGAGCTGTTTTTT CASSFGDWGTGELFF . TRBJ2-2 TRBV27 .
TGTGCCAGCAGCTTAGATCGTGCGGGAGGGTACTACGAGCAGTACTTC CASSLDRAGGYYEQYF TRBD2 TRBJ2-7 TRBV11-2 .
TGTGCCATCAGTGAGCCGCAGACAGGGTCGGGCACTGAAGCTTTCTTT CAISEPQTGSGTEAFF TRBD1 TRBJ1-1 TRBV10-3 .
TGTGCCACCAGCAGAGAATGGCGGGACCCCACAGATACGCAGTATTTT CATSREWRDPTDTQYF . TRBJ2-3 TRBV15 .